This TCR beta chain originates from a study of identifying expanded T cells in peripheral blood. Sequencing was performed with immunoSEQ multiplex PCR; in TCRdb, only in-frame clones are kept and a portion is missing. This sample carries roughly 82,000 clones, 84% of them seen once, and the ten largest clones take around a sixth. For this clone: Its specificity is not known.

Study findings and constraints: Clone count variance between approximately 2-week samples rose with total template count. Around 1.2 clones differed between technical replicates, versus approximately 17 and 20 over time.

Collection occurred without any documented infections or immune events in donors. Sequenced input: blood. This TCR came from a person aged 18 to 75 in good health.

CDR3 residues: CASSQETVGQPQHF. The CDR3 DNA is TGCGCCAGCAGCCAAGAGACAGTGGGTCAGCCCCAGCATTTT. The rearrangement joins TRBV4-3 to TRBJ1-5; D is possibly TRBD1 (5 bases). Trimming removed 0 bases from V and 6 bases from J, with 9 bases in between. Germline CDR1 and CDR2: LGHNA and YSLEER. The CDR3 sequence is 14 residues long.